The rows below give T cell receptor beta chains drawn from one sample of a study of CD8+CD57+ T cells in acquired aplastic anemia. TCRdb re-analysed the reads in MiXCR, keeping a single row per CDR3 protein. The top ten clones hold 3% to 5% of a sample with 350,000 to 450,000 distinct CDR3 sequences, around 72% of them seen once. The material sequenced was sorted CD4+, CD8+, or CD8+CD57+ T cells (not recorded which) from PBMCs. These receptors were collected from a human donor in good health, serving as a control. Both conserved end residues are part of each CDR3. Fields, in order: D gene, J gene, clone size, V gene, CDR3 DNA, CDR3 protein. The D gene is left open where the match is weak. Clone sizes are given selectively: once, few, many, or a class where the clone is expanded.

d_gene: -; j_gene: TRBJ1-2; abundance: -; v_gene: TRBV20-1; CDR3nt: TGCAGTGCTAGCCCGCCGGCAGGGTCGAGCTACACCTTC; CDR3aa: CSASPPAGSSYTF
d_gene: TRBD2; j_gene: TRBJ2-3; abundance: few; v_gene: TRBV10-3; CDR3nt: TGTGCCATCAGTGAGCCAGCGGGGGGGACAGATACGCAGTATTTT; CDR3aa: CAISEPAGGTDTQYF
d_gene: -; j_gene: TRBJ2-7; abundance: few; v_gene: TRBV20-1; CDR3nt: TGCGGTGCTAGGGATACGGCGGGGGCGTCCTACGAGCAGTACTTC; CDR3aa: CGARDTAGASYEQYF
d_gene: -; j_gene: TRBJ2-5; abundance: -; v_gene: TRBV7-2; CDR3nt: -; CDR3aa: CASSTTWYEQYFGF
d_gene: -; j_gene: TRBJ1-3; abundance: many; v_gene: TRBV5-6; CDR3nt: TGTGCCAGCAGCCAATACGTAGGGGGAAACACCATATATTTT; CDR3aa: CASSQYVGGNTIYF
d_gene: TRBD2; j_gene: TRBJ2-1; abundance: -; v_gene: TRBV7-3; CDR3nt: TGTGCCAGCAGAATGTCGGGACTAGTGGAGTCTGATGAGCAGTTCTTC; CDR3aa: CASRMSGLVESDEQFF
d_gene: -; j_gene: TRBJ2-5; abundance: -; v_gene: TRBV2; CDR3nt: TGTGCCAGCGGCTTAGGCCCGGACGTGACAGGAGAGACCCAGTACTTC; CDR3aa: CASGLGPDVTGETQYF
d_gene: -; j_gene: TRBJ1-6; abundance: -; v_gene: TRBV7-2; CDR3nt: -; CDR3aa: CASSLPGYEQYFGF
d_gene: -; j_gene: TRBJ1-3; abundance: -; v_gene: TRBV9; CDR3nt: TGTGCCAGCAGCGTTCTCCCCACGACGAGTTCTGGAAACACCATATATTTT; CDR3aa: CASSVLPTTSSGNTIYF
d_gene: TRBD2; j_gene: TRBJ2-1; abundance: many; v_gene: TRBV5-1; CDR3nt: TGCGCCAGCAGCTTGGCCTGGGGAGGGCCATACAATGAGCAGTTCTTC; CDR3aa: CASSLAWGGPYNEQFF
d_gene: TRBD1; j_gene: TRBJ2-5; abundance: -; v_gene: TRBV20-1; CDR3nt: TGCAGTGCTCAAGACCCCATGGACAGGCAAGAGACCCAGTACTTC; CDR3aa: CSAQDPMDRQETQYF
d_gene: -; j_gene: TRBJ1-5; abundance: -; v_gene: TRBV7-6; CDR3nt: TGTGCCAGCAGTCTGAATAACCTTCAGCACTTGGATTTT; CDR3aa: CASSLNNLQHLDF
d_gene: -; j_gene: TRBJ2-5; abundance: few; v_gene: TRBV15; CDR3nt: TGTGCCACCAGCAGGGGGGGGGAGGGGGGGCTCCGGGAGACCCAGTACTTC; CDR3aa: CATSRGGEGGLRETQYF
d_gene: -; j_gene: TRBJ2-7; abundance: -; v_gene: TRBV9; CDR3nt: TGTGCCAGCAGCATAGGGCTGAAGGACGAGCAGTACTTC; CDR3aa: CASSIGLKDEQYF
d_gene: -; j_gene: TRBJ1-2; abundance: -; v_gene: TRBV5-5; CDR3nt: TGCGCCAGCAGCCAAGGTCGAAACGACTATGGCTACACCTTC; CDR3aa: CASSQGRNDYGYTF
d_gene: -; j_gene: TRBJ2-5; abundance: -; v_gene: TRBV25-1; CDR3nt: TGTGCCAGCAGTGAGGTGGCAGGGACCGGGTTTTCAGAGACCCAGTACTTC; CDR3aa: CASSEVAGTGFSETQYF
d_gene: TRBD1; j_gene: TRBJ1-5; abundance: -; v_gene: TRBV20-1; CDR3nt: TGCAGCTTACCGACAGGCAGGGGGAGCAATCAGCCCCAGCATTTT; CDR3aa: CSLPTGRGSNQPQHF
d_gene: -; j_gene: TRBJ1-1; abundance: once; v_gene: TRBV10-3; CDR3nt: TGTGCCATCAGTGAAACAGGAACAGCTTTCTTT; CDR3aa: CAISETGTAFF
d_gene: -; j_gene: TRBJ1-1; abundance: -; v_gene: TRBV5-1; CDR3nt: TGTGCCAGCAGCTTAGACATGGGCCCTGAAGCTTTCTTT; CDR3aa: CASSLDMGPEAFF
d_gene: -; j_gene: TRBJ1-2; abundance: many; v_gene: TRBV11-2; CDR3nt: TGTGCCAGCAGCCCGGGGGACTATGGCTACACCTTC; CDR3aa: CASSPGDYGYTF
d_gene: TRBD1; j_gene: TRBJ1-2; abundance: many; v_gene: TRBV5-8; CDR3nt: TGTGCCAGCAGCTTGGAGAGGACAGGTTATAACTATGGCTACACCTTC; CDR3aa: CASSLERTGYNYGYTF
d_gene: -; j_gene: TRBJ2-3; abundance: many; v_gene: TRBV7-3; CDR3nt: TGTGCCAGCAGCTTAACTAGCTCGGGGGCCGGTACAGATACGCAGTATTTT; CDR3aa: CASSLTSSGAGTDTQYF
d_gene: -; j_gene: TRBJ1-6; abundance: many; v_gene: TRBV3-2; CDR3nt: TGTGCCAGCAGCGCCTTACAGGGGAATTCACCCCTCCACTTT; CDR3aa: CASSALQGNSPLHF
d_gene: -; j_gene: TRBJ1-2; abundance: -; v_gene: TRBV7-2; CDR3nt: TGTGCCAGCAGCTTAAATGGGCTGGTCCTAAATGAGCAGTTC; CDR3aa: CASSLNGLVLNEQF
d_gene: TRBD1; j_gene: TRBJ2-3; abundance: many; v_gene: TRBV15; CDR3nt: TGTGCCACCAGCAGAGATGGGACAGTGCGCGATACGCAGTATTTT; CDR3aa: CATSRDGTVRDTQYF
d_gene: -; j_gene: TRBJ2-3; abundance: -; v_gene: TRBV7-9; CDR3nt: TGTGCCAGCAGCTTAGGGCTGGACGGATACACTGAATCTTTT; CDR3aa: CASSLGLDGYTESF
d_gene: -; j_gene: TRBJ1-5; abundance: -; v_gene: TRBV5-6; CDR3nt: TGTGCCAGCAGCGTTAACAGTCAGCCCCAGCATTTT; CDR3aa: CASSVNSQPQHF
d_gene: -; j_gene: TRBJ1-5; abundance: -; v_gene: TRBV7-2; CDR3nt: -; CDR3aa: CASSPGQPLTFGAHF
d_gene: -; j_gene: TRBJ1-6; abundance: -; v_gene: TRBV5-4; CDR3nt: TGTGCCAGCAGCGTAAGCAGGACGATTATGTCACCCCTCCACTTT; CDR3aa: CASSVSRTIMSPLHF